The 20 T cell receptor beta chains presented below share a single source sample, sequenced in a study of OX40 agonist ivuxolimab in advanced cancers. Method: immunoSEQ multiplex PCR; TCRdb's copy keeps in-frame clones and lacks some. Of about 59,000 clones listed, 91% are singletons. Source: CD4+ or CD8+ T cells sorted from blood, taken in a trial of the OX40 agonist ivuxolimab. Receptor source: an adult with an advanced solid tumor such as melanoma, head and neck, liver or kidney cancer.

The chain has TRBV27 and TRBJ2-1; D gene ambiguous. The germline gives CDR1 MNHEY, CDR2 SMNVEV (reference sequence). The CDR3 has 14 residues. V was pared by 0 bases and J by 4 bases, with 7 bases between. The CDR3 DNA reads as TGTGCCAGCAGTTTATCTGGGGTTTACAATGAGCAGTTCTTC. Protein sequence: CASSLSGVYNEQFF.

The chain has TRBV6-5 and TRBJ1-1; D is unclear. This CDR3 comprises 14 residues. V was trimmed by 0 bases and J by 8 bases, leaving 13 bases between them. The germline gives CDR1 MNHEY, CDR2 SVGAGI. As DNA, the CDR3 is TGTGCCAGCAGTTACTCTGTGACCATAAAAGAAGCTTTCTTT. It yields the protein CASSYSVTIKEAFF.

The V and J genes are TRBV2 and TRBJ2-7; no definite D call. The CDR3 has 12 amino acids. The germline V and J ends were trimmed by 4 bases and 5 bases, with 9 bases remaining between them. The germline gives CDR1 SNHLY, CDR2 FYNNEI. The CDR3 DNA follows: TGTGCCAGCAGTGGATTCCCAAACGAGCAGTACTTC. Its protein product is CASSGFPNEQYF.

The chain joins TRBV7-9 to TRBJ2-5; tentatively, D is TRBD1 (6 bases). Looked up from germline, CDR1 is SEHNR and CDR2 is FQNEAQ (reference sequence). There are 15 residues in the CDR3. Trimming pared 7 bases from V and 11 bases from J, leaving 26 bases between. The CDR3 DNA follows: TGTGCCAGCACCCCAGGCCCAGGGGACCTGGGGGAGCAGTACTTC. This sequence encodes CASTPGPGDLGEQYF.

The rearrangement links TRBV27 to TRBJ2-1; 12 positions match TRBD2. The CDR3 is 15 amino acids. V trimming: 3 bases; J trimming: 7 bases; junction bases outside the gene matches: 4. CDR1 is MNHEY and CDR2 is SMNVEV in the germline V gene (reference sequence). The CDR3 DNA sequence: TGTGCCAGCAGTTTTCTAGCGGGAGGGCTGAATGAGCAGTTCTTC. Amino acid sequence: CASSFLAGGLNEQFF.

This sequence joins TRBV21-1 and TRBJ2-1. TRBV21-1 is a known pseudogene. This CDR3 spans 12 amino acids. The CDR3 reads CASSESYNEQFF. CDR3 DNA: TGTGCCAGCAGCGAATCATACAATGAGCAGTTCTTC.

The J gene is TRBJ1-1, the V gene TRBV9; D not resolved. Germline loops: CDR1 SGDLS, CDR2 YYNGEE. The CDR3 length is 13 residues. V dropped 0 bases and J dropped 0 bases, with 3 bases sitting between them. CDR3: CASSVVVNTEAFF. Written as DNA, the CDR3 is TGTGCCAGCAGCGTAGTTGTGAACACTGAAGCTTTCTTT.

Comment on this clone: Relative to the germline gene, one junction end is altered; a read error may explain this. The genes are TRBV25-1 and TRBJ2-2, with D tentatively TRBD1 (6 bases). In germline, CDR1 is MGHDK, CDR2 SYGVNS. The CDR3 is made up of 15 amino acids. The chain's CDR3 is CACSVRGRNTGELFF. DNA for the CDR3: TGTGCCTGCAGTGTGAGGGGGAGGAACACCGGGGAGCTGTTTTTT. The whole variable domain, filled in from reference TRBV25-1 and TRBJ2-2, reads EADIYQTPRYLVIGTGKKITLECSQTMGHDKMYWYQQDPGMELHLIHYSYGVNSTEKGDLSSESTVSRIRTEHFPLTLESARPSHTSQYLCACSVRGRNTGELFFGEGSRLTVL.

The rearrangement joins TRBV7-9 to TRBJ2-1, with D perhaps being TRBD1 or TRBD2 (5 bases each). The V and J ends lost 0 bases and 12 bases respectively, with 15 bases between them. The CDR3 sequence is 14 residues long. In germline, CDR1 is SEHNR, CDR2 FQNEAQ (reference sequence). CDR3 in amino acids: CASSLAGPRLGQFF. The CDR3 bases are TGTGCCAGCAGCTTAGCGGGACCCCGGCTTGGGCAGTTCTTC.

The chain combines TRBV5-4 with TRBJ2-1; TRBD2 agrees at 7 bases. CDR1 and CDR2 (germline): SGHNT, YYREEE (reference sequence). CDR3 length: 17 amino acids. The V gene end was trimmed by 3 bases and the J gene end by 6 bases; junction bases not matched to a gene: 15. CDR3 coding DNA: TGTGCCAGCAGCTCCCCCTCGTTCGGACTAGGCCTCAATGAGCAGTTCTTC. Amino acid sequence: CASSSPSFGLGLNEQFF.

This sequence joins TRBV28 and TRBJ1-5, with TRBD1 as a possible D gene (6 bases). Trimming left V 2 bases short and J 0 bases short, with 14 bases between. The germline V gene encodes CDR1 MDHEN and CDR2 SYDVKM. The CDR3 consists of 17 residues. The DNA of the CDR3 is TGTGCCAGCAGTTTACCGGCAGGGGCCTATAGCAATCAGCCCCAGCATTTT. Encoded protein: CASSLPAGAYSNQPQHF.

Worth noting for this clone: In the same sample, other DNA sequences code for this CDR3. This rearrangement joins TRBV5-1 to TRBJ2-7, with a possible D match to TRBD2 (5 bases). In germline, CDR1 is SGHRS, CDR2 YFSETQ. The CDR3 is 12 amino acids. V shed 4 bases and J shed 3 bases, with 8 bases lying between them. CDR3 amino acids: CASSLEGYEQYF. The CDR3 coding sequence is TGCGCCAGCAGCCTTGAGGGCTACGAGCAGTACTTC.

The rearrangement uses TRBV28 and TRBJ1-1, with 8 bases matching TRBD1. Per germline, CDR1 MDHEN and CDR2 SYDVKM. The CDR3 covers 13 residues. The V and J ends lost 8 bases and 3 bases, in that order; junction bases with no gene match: 5. The chain's CDR3 is CASREQGDTEAFF. CDR3 nucleotides: TGTGCCAGCCGGGAACAGGGGGACACTGAAGCTTTCTTT.

This clone was counted once. CDR3 loop: CSVGEPYEQYF. The CDR3 coding sequence is TGCAGCGTTGGCGAACCCTACGAGCAGTACTTC. J is TRBJ2-7 and V is TRBV29-1; D remains ambiguous. Deletions cut 4 bases from V and 2 bases from J, with 6 bases between. The CDR3 is 11 residues long. Germline lookup yields CDR1 SQVTM and CDR2 ANQGSEA.

V gene TRBV11-2 combines with J gene TRBJ2-7; possible D gene TRBD1, 6 bases. The CDR3 covers 13 residues. Trimming shortened V by 1 base and J by 6 bases, and 10 bases separated the two germline ends. CDR1 and CDR2 from the germline V gene are SGHAT and FQNNGV. The CDR3 DNA reads as TGTGCCAGCAGCTTAGTCCAGGGGAGCGAGCAGTACTTC. This codes for CASSLVQGSEQYF.

This clone was found a few times. This chain links TRBV19 with TRBJ2-7; TRBD1 is a possible D gene (5 bases). There are 13 residues in the CDR3. V dropped 1 base and J dropped 5 bases, with 9 bases sitting between them. The germline V gene encodes CDR1 LNHDA and CDR2 SQIVND (reference sequence). The CDR3 sequence is CASSIAGQDEQYF. Here the CDR3 DNA reads TGTGCCAGTAGTATAGCAGGGCAAGACGAGCAGTACTTC.

The chain joins TRBV29-1 to TRBJ2-7; TRBD2 matches 10 bases. The germline gives CDR1 SQVTM, CDR2 ANQGSEA. The ends lost 1 base at V and 4 bases at J; junction bases unmatched: 10. The CDR3 totals 16 residues. As DNA, the CDR3 is TGCAGCGTTGAAGGTTCTAGCGGGAGCGAACATTACGAGCAGTACTTC. Translating gives CSVEGSSGSEHYEQYF.

The chain combines TRBV4-1 with TRBJ2-7; D might be TRBD2 (5 bases). The germline gives CDR1 MGHRA, CDR2 YSYEKL. Trimming left V 1 base short and J 4 bases short, with 8 bases between. This CDR3 is built from 13 residues. CDR3 bases: TGCGCCAGCAGCCAAGTTGGCGGGTACGAGCAGTACTTC. Translated, it gives CASSQVGGYEQYF.

The chain uses TRBV12-5 and TRBJ2-1, with D perhaps matching TRBD1 (6 bases). Germline V lookup: CDR1 LGHNT, CDR2 FRNRAP. With 6 bases removed from V and 14 bases from J, the gap between germline ends came to 17 bases. CDR3 length: 12 amino acids. CDR3 region: CASGGDVGHKFF. CDR3 bases: TGTGCTAGTGGGGGGGACGTGGGACATAAGTTCTTC.

V usage is TRBV25-1 and J usage is TRBJ1-3, with D possibly matching TRBD1 (5 bases). V was clipped by 4 bases and J by 8 bases, with 15 bases between them. This CDR3 spans 14 amino acids. Germline CDR1 is MGHDK and CDR2 is SYGVNS. The CDR3 nucleotides are TGTGCCAGCAGTGGAGGCGCAGGGAGGGACACCATATATTTT. Encoded protein: CASSGGAGRDTIYF.